The TCR beta chain described here comes from a study of blood T cell repertoires in COVID-19. At the level of the study: The study drew acute and convalescent COVID-19 samples from the United States, Italy and Spain. Sources were T cells, B-cell-depleted T cells, or PBMCs; the material itself was cDNA or gDNA.

Original analysis: Quantification of nucleated cells was approximated via reference gene primer amplification. Sequencing used immunoSEQ multiplex PCR; TCRdb keeps in-frame clones, though not all of them. The V and J calls and clone size were taken over from that table, and D and trimming were inferred from the DNA. Found here are a few hundred thousand clones, approximately 88% of them singletons; the top ten hold under 8%. With 6 bases removed from V and 2 bases from J, the gap between germline ends came to 7 bases. The CDR3 covers 12 residues. Looked up from germline, CDR1 is MDHEN and CDR2 is SYDVKM.

Sequenced input: peripheral blood. The chain couples TRBV28 to TRBJ1-2; D might be TRBD1 (6 bases). This clonotype was obtained from a woman aged 25 to 45 who had recovered from COVID-19. The DNA of the CDR3 is TGTGCCAGCAGGGACAGCAACTATGGCTACACCTTC. Amino acids: CASRDSNYGYTF.